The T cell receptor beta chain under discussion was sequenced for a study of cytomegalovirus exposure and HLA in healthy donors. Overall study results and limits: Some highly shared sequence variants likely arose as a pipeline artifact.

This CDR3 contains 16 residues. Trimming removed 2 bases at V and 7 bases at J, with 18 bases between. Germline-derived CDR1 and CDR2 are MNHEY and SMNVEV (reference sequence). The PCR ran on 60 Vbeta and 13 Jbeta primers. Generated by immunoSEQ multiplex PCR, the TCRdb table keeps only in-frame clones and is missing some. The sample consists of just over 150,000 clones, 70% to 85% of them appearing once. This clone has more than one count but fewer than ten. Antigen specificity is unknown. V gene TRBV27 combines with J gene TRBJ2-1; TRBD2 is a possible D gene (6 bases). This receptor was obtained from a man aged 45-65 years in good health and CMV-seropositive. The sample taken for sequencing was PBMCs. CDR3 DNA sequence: TGTGCCAGCAGTTTAATGGCGGGAACTACCGGGAATGAGCAGTTCTTC. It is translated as CASSLMAGTTGNEQFF.